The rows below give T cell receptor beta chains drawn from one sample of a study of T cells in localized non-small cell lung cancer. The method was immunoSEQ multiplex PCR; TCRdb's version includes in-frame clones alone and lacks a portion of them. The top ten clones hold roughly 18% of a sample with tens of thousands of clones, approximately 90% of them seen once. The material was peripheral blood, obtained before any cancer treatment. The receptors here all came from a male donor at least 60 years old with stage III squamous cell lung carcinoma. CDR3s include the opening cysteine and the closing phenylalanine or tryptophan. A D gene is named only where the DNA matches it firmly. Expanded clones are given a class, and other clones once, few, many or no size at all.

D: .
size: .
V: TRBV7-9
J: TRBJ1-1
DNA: TGTGCCAGCAGCCCGAGGGTGATTGAAGCTTTCTTT
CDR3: CASSPRVIEAFF

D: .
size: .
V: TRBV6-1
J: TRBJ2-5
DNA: TGTGCCAGCAGCAGAGACCAAGAGACCCAGTACTTC
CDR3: CASSRDQETQYF

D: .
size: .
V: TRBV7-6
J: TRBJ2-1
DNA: TGTGCCAGCAGCTTAGACCCGACGGTGAATGAGCAGTTCTTC
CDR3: CASSLDPTVNEQFF

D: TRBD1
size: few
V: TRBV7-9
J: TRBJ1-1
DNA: TGTGCCAGCAGCTCGGGGACAGCGAACACTGAAGCTTTCTTT
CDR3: CASSSGTANTEAFF

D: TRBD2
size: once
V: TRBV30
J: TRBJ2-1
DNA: TGTGCCTGGAGTGTAGGACTAGCGGGGATAAATGAGCAGTTCTTC
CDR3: CAWSVGLAGINEQFF

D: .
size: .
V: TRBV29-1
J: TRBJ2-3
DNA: TGCAGCGTTGTAACAGGGAGGGCCACAGATACGCAGTATTTT
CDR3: CSVVTGRATDTQYF

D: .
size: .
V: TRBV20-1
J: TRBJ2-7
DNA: TGCAGTGCCGGCGGCTCCTACGAGCAGTACTTC
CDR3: CSAGGSYEQYF

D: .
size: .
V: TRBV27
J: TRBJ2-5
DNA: TGTGCCAGCAGCCCATGGGGGGTGCTACAAGAGACCCAGTACTTC
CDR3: CASSPWGVLQETQYF

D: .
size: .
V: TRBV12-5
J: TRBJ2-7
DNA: TGTGCTAGTGGTTTGGCCTCCGGAACTAAAGCCTACGAGCAGTACTTC
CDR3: CASGLASGTKAYEQYF

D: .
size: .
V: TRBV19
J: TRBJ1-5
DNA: TGTGCCAGTACCCCTGGGGAGGGAAAGAGCAATCAGCCCCAGCATTTT
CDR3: CASTPGEGKSNQPQHF

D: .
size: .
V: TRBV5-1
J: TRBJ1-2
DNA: TGCGCCAGCAGCTTAATAAACCGGGACGGAAATGGCTACACCTTC
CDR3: CASSLINRDGNGYTF

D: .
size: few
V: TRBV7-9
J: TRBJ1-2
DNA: TGTGCCAGCAGCGTGGGACAAGATTATGGCTACACCTTC
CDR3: CASSVGQDYGYTF

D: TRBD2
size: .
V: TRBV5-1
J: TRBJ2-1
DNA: TGCGCCAGCAGCTTGGACAGCGGGGGGCCCTACAATGAGCAGTTCTTC
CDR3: CASSLDSGGPYNEQFF

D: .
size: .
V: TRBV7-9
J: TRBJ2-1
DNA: TGTGCCAGCAGCTTTGCGGGATGGAATGAGCAGTTCTTC
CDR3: CASSFAGWNEQFF

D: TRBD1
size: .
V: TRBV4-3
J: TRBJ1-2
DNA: TGCGCCAGCAGCCAAGAAGGGACAGGGGGTGACTATGGCTACACCTTC
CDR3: CASSQEGTGGDYGYTF

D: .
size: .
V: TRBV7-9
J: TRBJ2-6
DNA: TGTGCCAGCAGCTTGTTCTCCACGACCGCTGGGGCCAACGTCCTGACTTTC
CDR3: CASSLFSTTAGANVLTF

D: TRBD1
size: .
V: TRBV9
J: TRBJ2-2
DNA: TGTGCCAGCAGGACAGGGCTGAACACCGGGGAGCTGTTTTTT
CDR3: CASRTGLNTGELFF

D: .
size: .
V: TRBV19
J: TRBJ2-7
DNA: TGTGCCAGTAGTACAACTGGAGGGGCTGGTGAGCAGTACTTC
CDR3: CASSTTGGAGEQYF

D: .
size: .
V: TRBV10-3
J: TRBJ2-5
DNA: TGTGCCATCAGTGAGTCGAGGGAGGAGGGCCCTGGAGAGACCCAGTACTTC
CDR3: CAISESREEGPGETQYF

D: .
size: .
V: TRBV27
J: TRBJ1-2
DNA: TGTGCCAGCAGTTTTGACCGGAAACGCTACACCTTC
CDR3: CASSFDRKRYTF

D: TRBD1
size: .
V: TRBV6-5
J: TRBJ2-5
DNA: TGTGCCAGCAGTCGCCCGGGACAGCAAGAGACCCAGTACTTC
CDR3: CASSRPGQQETQYF

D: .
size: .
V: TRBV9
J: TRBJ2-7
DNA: TGTGCCAGCAGCCCGCCGCAGGTGAACGAGCAGTACTTC
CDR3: CASSPPQVNEQYF

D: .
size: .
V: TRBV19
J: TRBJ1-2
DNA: TGTGCCAGTACCTCAAGGTCGGGAGGCTACACCTTC
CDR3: CASTSRSGGYTF

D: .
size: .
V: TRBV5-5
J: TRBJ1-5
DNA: TGTGCCAGCAGCTTGGAAGGAGGGTACGGCAATCAGCCCCAGCATTTT
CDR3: CASSLEGGYGNQPQHF

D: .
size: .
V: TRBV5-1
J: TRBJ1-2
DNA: TGCGCCAGCAGCTCCGCCGCAGGGGCCTATGGCTACACCTTC
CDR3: CASSSAAGAYGYTF

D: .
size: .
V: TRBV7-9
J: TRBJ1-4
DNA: TGTGCCAGCTCGCAGGCAACTAATGAAAAACTGTTTTTT
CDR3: CASSQATNEKLFF

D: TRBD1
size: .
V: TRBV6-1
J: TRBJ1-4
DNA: TGTGCCAGCATTTCGGGACAGGGTTCTAATGAAAAACTGTTTTTT
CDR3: CASISGQGSNEKLFF

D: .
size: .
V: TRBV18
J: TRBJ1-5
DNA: TGTGCCAGCTCACCAGGGGAAGATCAGCCCCAGCATTTT
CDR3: CASSPGEDQPQHF

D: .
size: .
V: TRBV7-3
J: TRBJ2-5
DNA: TGTGCCAGCAGCTTACAGCGGGAAGAGACCCAGTACTTC
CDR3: CASSLQREETQYF

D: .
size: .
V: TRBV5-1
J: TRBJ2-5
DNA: TGCGCCAGCAGCTTGCGGGGCGAGACCCAGTACTTC
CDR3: CASSLRGETQYF

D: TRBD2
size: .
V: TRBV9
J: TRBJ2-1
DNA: TGTGCCAGCAGCGTATCACTAGCGGACCTTAATGAGCAGTTCTTC
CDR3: CASSVSLADLNEQFF

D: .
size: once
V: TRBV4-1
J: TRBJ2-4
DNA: TGCGCCAGCAGCCAAGATAGTCGCCCCCTTTTGAACATTCAGTACTTC
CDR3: CASSQDSRPLLNIQYF

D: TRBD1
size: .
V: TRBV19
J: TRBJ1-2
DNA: TGTGCCAGTAGGCCGGACAGGTGGTTTCGTGGAGGCTACACCTTC
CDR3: CASRPDRWFRGGYTF

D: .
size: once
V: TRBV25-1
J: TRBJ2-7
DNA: TGTGCCAGCAGTGAGAGGGGCGGGTCATTCTACGAGCAGTACTTC
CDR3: CASSERGGSFYEQYF

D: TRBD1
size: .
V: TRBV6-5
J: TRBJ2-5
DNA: TGTGCCAGCAGTTACGGGACAGGGGCAGAGACCCAGTACTTC
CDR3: CASSYGTGAETQYF

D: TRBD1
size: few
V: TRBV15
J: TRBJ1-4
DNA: TGTGCCACCAGCAGAGAACAGGGGGTCGGTGAAAAACTGTTTTTT
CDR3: CATSREQGVGEKLFF

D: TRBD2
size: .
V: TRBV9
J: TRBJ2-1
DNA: TGTGCCAGCAGCGTAGAGAGCGGGAGTTACAATGAGCAGTTCTTC
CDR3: CASSVESGSYNEQFF

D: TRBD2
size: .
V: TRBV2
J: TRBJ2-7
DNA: TGTGCCAGCAGTCTAGCGGGGCCTTCCTACGAGCAGTACTTC
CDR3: CASSLAGPSYEQYF

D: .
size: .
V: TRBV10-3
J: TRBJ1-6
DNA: TGTGCCATCAGACAATCGGAGGGTTCACCCCTCCACTTT
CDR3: CAIRQSEGSPLHF

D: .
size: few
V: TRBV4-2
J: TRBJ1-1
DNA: TGTGCCAGCAGCCGGGATGACTTAGAAGCTTTCTTT
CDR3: CASSRDDLEAFF

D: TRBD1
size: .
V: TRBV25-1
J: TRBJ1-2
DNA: TGTGCCAGCCGCCGGGACAGACCTAACTATGGCTACACCTTC
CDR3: CASRRDRPNYGYTF

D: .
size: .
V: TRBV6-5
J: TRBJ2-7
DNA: TGTGCCAGCAGCTCAGGGAAGGGTCCCTACGAGCAGTACTTC
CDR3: CASSSGKGPYEQYF

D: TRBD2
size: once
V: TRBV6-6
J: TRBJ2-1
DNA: TGTGCCAGCAGTTACTTAGATAGCGGGAGAAATGAGCAGTTCTTC
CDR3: CASSYLDSGRNEQFF

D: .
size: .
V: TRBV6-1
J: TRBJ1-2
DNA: TGTGCCAGCAGTGACATCAGGGTAGGGACATATGGCTACACCTTC
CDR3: CASSDIRVGTYGYTF

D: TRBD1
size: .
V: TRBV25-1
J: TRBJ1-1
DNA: TGTGCCAGCAGGGGGAGACAGGGACGTGTGTCTGAAGCTTTCTTT
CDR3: CASRGRQGRVSEAFF

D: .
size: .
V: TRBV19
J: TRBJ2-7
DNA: TGTGCCAGTAGTATAGAGACGGGTACTTCCTACGAGCAGTACTTC
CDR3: CASSIETGTSYEQYF

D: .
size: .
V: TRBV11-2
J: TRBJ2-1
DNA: TGTGCCAGCAGCTTAATACAGGACAATGAGCAGTTCTTC
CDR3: CASSLIQDNEQFF

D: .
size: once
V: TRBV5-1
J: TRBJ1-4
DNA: TGCGCCAGCAGCTTGGAGAGGGATGAAAAACTGTTTTTT
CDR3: CASSLERDEKLFF

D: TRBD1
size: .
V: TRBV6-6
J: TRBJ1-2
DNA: TGTGCCAGCAGTCGCCGGGACAGGGGCTCTTCGTATGGCTACACCTTC
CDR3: CASSRRDRGSSYGYTF

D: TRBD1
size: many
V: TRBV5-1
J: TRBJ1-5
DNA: TGCGCCAGCAGCTTCCCCCGGACAGGAAAAAGCAATCAGCCCCAGCATTTT
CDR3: CASSFPRTGKSNQPQHF

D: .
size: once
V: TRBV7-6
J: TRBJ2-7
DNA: TGTGCCAGCAGCTTATTCGGCAACGTCGGGGGCGCTGCCCCCGAGCAGTACTTC
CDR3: CASSLFGNVGGAAPEQYF

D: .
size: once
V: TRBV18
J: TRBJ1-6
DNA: TGTGCCAGCTCACCCTTAGACAACCATAATTCACCCCTCCACTTT
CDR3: CASSPLDNHNSPLHF

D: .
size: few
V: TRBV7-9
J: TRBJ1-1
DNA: TGTGCCAGCAGCCTCCAGCTGGGGGTCACTGAAGCTTTCTTT
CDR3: CASSLQLGVTEAFF

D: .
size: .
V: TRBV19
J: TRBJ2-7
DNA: TGTGCCAGTAGTATAAGCAGGGCCCACGAGCAGTACTTC
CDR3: CASSISRAHEQYF